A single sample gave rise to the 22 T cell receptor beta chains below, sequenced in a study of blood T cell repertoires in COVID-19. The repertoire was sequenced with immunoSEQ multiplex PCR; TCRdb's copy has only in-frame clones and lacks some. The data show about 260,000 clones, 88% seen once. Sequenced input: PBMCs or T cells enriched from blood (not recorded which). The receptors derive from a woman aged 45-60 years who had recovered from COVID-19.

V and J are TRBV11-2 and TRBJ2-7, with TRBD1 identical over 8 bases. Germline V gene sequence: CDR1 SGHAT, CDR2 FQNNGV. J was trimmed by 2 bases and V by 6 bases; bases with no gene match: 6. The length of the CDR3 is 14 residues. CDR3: CASRAQGAAYEQYF. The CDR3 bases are TGTGCCAGCAGAGCCCAGGGGGCCGCCTACGAGCAGTACTTC.

DNA for the CDR3: TGTGCCAGCAGTTACATGTTCAGGGGAGAGACCCAGTACTTC. It translates to CASSYMFRGETQYF. The gene calls are TRBV6-5 and TRBJ2-5, with D maybe TRBD1 (6 bases). The V end was cut by 2 bases, the J end by 4 bases, with 11 bases between. Germline V gene sequence: CDR1 MNHEY, CDR2 SVGAGI. The CDR3 sequence is 14 residues long.

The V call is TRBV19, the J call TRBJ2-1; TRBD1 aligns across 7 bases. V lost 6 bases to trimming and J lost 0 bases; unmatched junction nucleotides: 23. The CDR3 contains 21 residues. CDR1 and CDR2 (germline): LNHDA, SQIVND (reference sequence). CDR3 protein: CASRPPPGTVGRRNSYNEQFF. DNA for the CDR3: TGTGCCAGTAGACCGCCCCCCGGGACAGTCGGTAGACGGAACTCCTACAATGAGCAGTTCTTC.

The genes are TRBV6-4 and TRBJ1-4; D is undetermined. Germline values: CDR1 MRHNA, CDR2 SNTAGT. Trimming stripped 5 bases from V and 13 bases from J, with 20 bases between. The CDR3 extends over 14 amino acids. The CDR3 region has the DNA TGTGCCAGCAGTCCGGAGGTGGGTCGATTTCCACTGTTTTTT. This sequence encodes CASSPEVGRFPLFF.

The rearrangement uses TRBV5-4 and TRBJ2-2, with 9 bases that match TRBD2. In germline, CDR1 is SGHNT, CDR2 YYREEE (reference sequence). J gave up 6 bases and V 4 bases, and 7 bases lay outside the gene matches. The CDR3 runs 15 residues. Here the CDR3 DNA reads TGTGCCAGCAGCCGCGGGACTAGCAAGGCCGGGGAGCTGTTTTTT. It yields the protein CASSRGTSKAGELFF.

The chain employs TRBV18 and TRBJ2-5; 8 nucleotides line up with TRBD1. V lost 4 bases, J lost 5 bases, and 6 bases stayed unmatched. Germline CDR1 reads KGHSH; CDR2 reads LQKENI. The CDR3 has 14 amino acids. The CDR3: CASSLDRGVETQYF. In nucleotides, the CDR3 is TGTGCCAGCTCACTCGACAGGGGAGTGGAGACCCAGTACTTC.

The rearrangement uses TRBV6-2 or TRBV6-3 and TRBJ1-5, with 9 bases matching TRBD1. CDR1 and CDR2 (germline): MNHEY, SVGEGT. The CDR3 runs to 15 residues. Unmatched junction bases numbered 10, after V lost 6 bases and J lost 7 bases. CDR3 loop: CASSQGQGFPQPQHF. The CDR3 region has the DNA TGTGCCAGCAGCCAGGGACAGGGTTTCCCCCAGCCCCAGCATTTT.

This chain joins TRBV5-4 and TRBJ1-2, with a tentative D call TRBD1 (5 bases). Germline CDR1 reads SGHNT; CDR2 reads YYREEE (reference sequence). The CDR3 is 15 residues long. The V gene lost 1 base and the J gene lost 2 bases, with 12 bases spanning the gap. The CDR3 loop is CASSLSGGSNYGYTF. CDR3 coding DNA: TGTGCCAGCAGCTTGTCGGGGGGAAGCAACTATGGCTACACCTTC.

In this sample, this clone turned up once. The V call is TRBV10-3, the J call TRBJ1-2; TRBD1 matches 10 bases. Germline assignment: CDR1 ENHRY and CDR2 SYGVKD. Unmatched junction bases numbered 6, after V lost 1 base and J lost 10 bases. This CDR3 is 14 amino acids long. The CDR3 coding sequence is TGTGCCATCAGTGAGTTTGGACAGGGGGGTTACTACACCTTC. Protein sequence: CAISEFGQGGYYTF.

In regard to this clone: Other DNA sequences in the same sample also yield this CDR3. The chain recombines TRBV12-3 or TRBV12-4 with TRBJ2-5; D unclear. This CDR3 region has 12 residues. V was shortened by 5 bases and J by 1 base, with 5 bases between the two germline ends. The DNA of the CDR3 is TGTGCCAGCAGTCCGGGCCAAGAGACCCAGTACTTC. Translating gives CASSPGQETQYF.

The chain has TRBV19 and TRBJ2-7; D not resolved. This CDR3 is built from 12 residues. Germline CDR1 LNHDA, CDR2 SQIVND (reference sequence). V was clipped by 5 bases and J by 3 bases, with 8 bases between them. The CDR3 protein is CASSGPHYEQYF. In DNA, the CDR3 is TGTGCCAGTAGTGGGCCCCACTACGAGCAGTACTTC.

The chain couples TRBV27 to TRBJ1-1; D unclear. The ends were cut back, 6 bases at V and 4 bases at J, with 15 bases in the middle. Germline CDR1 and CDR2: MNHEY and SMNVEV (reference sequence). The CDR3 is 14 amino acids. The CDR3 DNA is TGTGCCAGCAGGAAAACAGAACTGGGCACTGAAGCTTTCTTT. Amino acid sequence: CASRKTELGTEAFF.

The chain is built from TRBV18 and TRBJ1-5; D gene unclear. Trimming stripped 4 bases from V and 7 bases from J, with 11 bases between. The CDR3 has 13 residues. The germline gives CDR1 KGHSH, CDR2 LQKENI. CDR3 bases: TGTGCCAGCTCACTCGGACGGGAACAGCCCCAGCATTTT. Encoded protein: CASSLGREQPQHF.

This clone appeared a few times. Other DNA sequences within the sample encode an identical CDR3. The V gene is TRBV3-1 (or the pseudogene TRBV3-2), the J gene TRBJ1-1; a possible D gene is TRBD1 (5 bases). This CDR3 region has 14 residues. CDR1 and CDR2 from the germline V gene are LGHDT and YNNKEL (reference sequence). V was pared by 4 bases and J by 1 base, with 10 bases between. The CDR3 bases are TGTGCCAGCAGCCCAGGGCAGGCGAACACTGAAGCTTTCTTT. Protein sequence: CASSPGQANTEAFF.

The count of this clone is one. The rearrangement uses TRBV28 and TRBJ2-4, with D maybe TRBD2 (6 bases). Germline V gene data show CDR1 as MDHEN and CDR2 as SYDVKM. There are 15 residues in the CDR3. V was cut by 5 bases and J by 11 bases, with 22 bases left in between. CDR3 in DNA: TGTGCCAGCAGTCCGTCGGGACTCGGGCTTAGGGTTCAGTACTTC. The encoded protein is CASSPSGLGLRVQYF.

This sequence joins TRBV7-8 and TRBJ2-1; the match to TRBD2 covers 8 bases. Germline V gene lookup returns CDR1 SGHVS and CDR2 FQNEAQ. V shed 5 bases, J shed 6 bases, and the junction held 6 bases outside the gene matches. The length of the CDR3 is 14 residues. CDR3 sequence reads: CASSRGTSGNEQFF. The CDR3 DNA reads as TGTGCCAGCAGCCGTGGGACTAGTGGCAATGAGCAGTTCTTC. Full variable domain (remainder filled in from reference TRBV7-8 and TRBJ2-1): GAGVSQSPRYKVAKRGQDVALRCDPISGHVSLFWYQQALGQGPEFLTYFQNEAQLDKSGLPSDRFFAERPEGSVSTLKIQRTQQEDSAVYLCASSRGTSGNEQFFGPGTRLTVL.

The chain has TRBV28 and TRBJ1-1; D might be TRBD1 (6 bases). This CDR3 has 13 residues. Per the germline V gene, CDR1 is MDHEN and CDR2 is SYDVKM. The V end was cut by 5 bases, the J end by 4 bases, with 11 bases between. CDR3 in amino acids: CASSLAGVTEAFF. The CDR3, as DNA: TGTGCCAGCAGTCTGGCAGGGGTCACTGAAGCTTTCTTT.

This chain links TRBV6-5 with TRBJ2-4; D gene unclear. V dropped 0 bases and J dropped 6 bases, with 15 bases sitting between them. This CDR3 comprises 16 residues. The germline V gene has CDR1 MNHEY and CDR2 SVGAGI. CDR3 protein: CASSYSGPNSGNIQYF. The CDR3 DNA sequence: TGTGCCAGCAGTTACTCCGGCCCTAACTCGGGAAACATTCAGTACTTC.

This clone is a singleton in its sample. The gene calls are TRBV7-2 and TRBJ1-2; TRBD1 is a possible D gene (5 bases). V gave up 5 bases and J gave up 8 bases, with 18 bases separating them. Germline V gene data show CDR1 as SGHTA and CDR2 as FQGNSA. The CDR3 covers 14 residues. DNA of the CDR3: TGTGCCAGCAGCAGCGGGGCCTCAATTTTGGGCTACACCTTC. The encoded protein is CASSSGASILGYTF.

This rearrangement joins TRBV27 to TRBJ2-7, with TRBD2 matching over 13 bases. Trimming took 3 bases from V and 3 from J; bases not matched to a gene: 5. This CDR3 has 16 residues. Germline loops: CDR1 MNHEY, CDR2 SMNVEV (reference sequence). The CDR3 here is CASSFSGLAGHYEQYF. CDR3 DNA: TGTGCCAGCAGTTTCTCGGGACTAGCGGGACACTACGAGCAGTACTTC.

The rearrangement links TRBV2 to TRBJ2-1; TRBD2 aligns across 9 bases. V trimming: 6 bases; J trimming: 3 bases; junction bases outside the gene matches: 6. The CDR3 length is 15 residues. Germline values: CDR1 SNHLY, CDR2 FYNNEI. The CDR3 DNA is TGTGCCAGCAGGGATAGCGGGAGATACTACAATGAGCAGTTCTTC. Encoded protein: CASRDSGRYYNEQFF. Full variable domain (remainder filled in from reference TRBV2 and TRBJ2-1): EPEVTQTPSHQVTQMGQEVILRCVPISNHLYFYWYRQILGQKVEFLVSFYNNEISEKSEIFDDQFSVERPDGSNFTLKIRSTKLEDSAMYFCASRDSGRYYNEQFFGPGTRLTVL.

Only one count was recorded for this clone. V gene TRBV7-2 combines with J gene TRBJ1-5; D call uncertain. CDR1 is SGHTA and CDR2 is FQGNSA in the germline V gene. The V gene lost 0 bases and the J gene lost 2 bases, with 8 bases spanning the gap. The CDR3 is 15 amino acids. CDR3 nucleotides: TGTGCCAGCAGCTTAGCTGGCTCCCGCAATCAGCCCCAGCATTTT. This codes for CASSLAGSRNQPQHF.